This T cell receptor (beta chain) was obtained from a study of metastatic and nonmetastatic thyroid tumors. This clone was seen repeatedly, ten times or more. Nobody among the patients had been given any treatment before thyroid surgery. Original methodology: Clinicopathological groups differed in CDR3, with these differences serving to build a distant-metastasis classifier for papillary thyroid cancer. TCRdb re-called the PCR reads with MiXCR. The V and J calls here are based on TCRdb, not the publication. Counted here are about 70,000 clones, roughly 18% occurring once; the ten biggest clones make up about 13%. Germline V lookup: CDR1 PRHDT, CDR2 FYEKMQ (reference sequence). This CDR3 is 19 amino acids long. The V and J ends lost 5 bases and 5 bases respectively, with 31 bases between them.

The origin of this receptor is a female donor with papillary thyroid cancer or a benign thyroid nodule (not recorded which). Some clones in this sample may be carry-over from other donors' samples. The chain uses TRBV13 and TRBJ2-7; a possible D gene is TRBD2 (9 bases). Sequencing was done on a sample of blood. CDR3 loop: CASSLAGQVSSGVQDEQYF. DNA for the CDR3: TGTGCCAGCAGCCTCGCGGGACAGGTTTCTAGCGGGGTTCAAGACGAGCAGTACTTC.